This entry concerns a single T cell receptor (beta chain). The source of the sample is a study of T cell changes during pregnancy in multiple sclerosis. The protocol was immunoSEQ multiplex PCR, while the TCRdb copy is restricted to in-frame clones and leaves out a portion. Of about 70,000 clones in the sample, about 95% were seen once. The V end lost 0 bases, the J end lost 2 bases, and 14 bases lay between the germline ends. There are 17 residues in the CDR3. CDR1 and CDR2 (germline): LNHDA, SQIVND (reference sequence). This material consisted of peripheral blood, taken in the third trimester of pregnancy. V is TRBV19 and J is TRBJ1-5, with D possibly being TRBD1 (5 bases). This clonotype originated in a female donor with multiple sclerosis, enrolled in a pregnancy study. For the CDR3, the DNA is TGTGCCAGTAGTATAGATCCCGGCGACAGTCGCAATCAGCCCCAGCATTTT. Protein sequence: CASSIDPGDSRNQPQHF.